These 29 T cell receptor beta chains were all obtained from the same sample, sequenced in a study of control samples from healthy donors and cancer patients. The table came from immunoSEQ multiplex PCR; TCRdb's copy has only in-frame clones and leaves some out. This table has fewer than 200,000 clones, over 85% appearing once. Sequencing was performed on blood. These receptors were collected from a woman aged 55-70 years in good health.

The gene calls are TRBV20-1 and TRBJ2-7; D ambiguous. V was clipped by 1 base and J by 9 bases, with 10 bases between them. There are 11 residues in the CDR3. CDR1 and CDR2 (germline): DFQATT, SNEGSKA (reference sequence). CDR3 nucleotides: TGCAGTGCTAGAGGGTTCAACGTGCAGTACTTC. Its protein product is CSARGFNVQYF.

The CDR3, as DNA: TGTGCCAGCATTCCGTGGGACAGGGTTTCTCATTGGGCTTTCTTT. Its translation: CASIPWDRVSHWAFF. This chain joins TRBV5-8 and TRBJ1-1; 9 nucleotides agree with TRBD1. The CDR3 runs to 15 residues. Germline V lookup: CDR1 SGHTS, CDR2 YDEGEE. Trimming at V came to 6 bases and at J to 11 bases, leaving 17 bases not matched to a gene.

The V gene is TRBV29-1, the J gene TRBJ1-3, with a possible D match to TRBD1 (5 bases). CDR1 is SQVTM and CDR2 is ANQGSEA in the germline V gene. The CDR3 runs 13 residues. Trimming took off 4 bases at V and 2 bases at J, with 9 bases between the two ends. The CDR3 reads CSVGSGAGNTIYF. As DNA, the CDR3 is TGCAGCGTTGGGTCGGGGGCTGGAAACACCATATATTTT.

V and J are TRBV2 and TRBJ1-6; 9 bases are shared with TRBD1. CDR3 length: 15 amino acids. Looked up from germline, CDR1 is SNHLY and CDR2 is FYNNEI. With 3 bases clipped from V and 9 bases from J, the junction kept 6 bases outside the gene matches. CDR3 DNA: TGTGCCAGCAGTGAGAGGGACAGGGTTGGTTCACCCCTCCACTTT. Protein product: CASSERDRVGSPLHF.

V usage is TRBV5-1 and J usage is TRBJ2-7; 8 bases agree with TRBD1. CDR1 and CDR2 (germline): SGHRS, YFSETQ. The CDR3 loop spans 15 amino acids. V lost 0 bases, J lost 6 bases, and 8 bases stayed unmatched. The CDR3 reads CASSLGQGAQAEQYF. In nucleotides, the CDR3 is TGCGCCAGCAGCTTGGGGCAGGGGGCACAGGCCGAGCAGTACTTC. Combining the CDR3 with reference TRBV5-1 and TRBJ2-7 gives the whole variable domain KAGVTQTPRYLIKTRGQQVTLSCSPISGHRSVSWYQQTPGQGLQFLFEYFSETQRNKGNFPGRFSGRQFSNSRSEMNVSTLELGDSALYLCASSLGQGAQAEQYFGPGTRLTVT.

The chain uses TRBV14 and TRBJ1-4; possible D gene TRBD1, 5 bases. The CDR3 has 16 residues. Germline loops: CDR1 SGHDN, CDR2 FVKESK. V was clipped by 3 bases and J by 8 bases, with 19 bases between them. CDR3 region: CASSHPMDGAGEKLFF. CDR3 in DNA: TGTGCCAGCAGCCATCCAATGGACGGGGCTGGGGAAAAACTGTTTTTT.

This chain connects TRBV12-3 or TRBV12-4 to TRBJ2-5, with unresolved D. This CDR3 comprises 13 residues. V was trimmed by 3 bases and J by 5 bases, leaving 10 bases between them. CDR3 amino acids: CASSFHSSETQYF. The CDR3, as DNA: TGTGCCAGCAGTTTTCACAGTTCGGAGACCCAGTACTTC.

This chain connects TRBV27 to TRBJ2-2; the match to TRBD1 covers 7 bases. Germline values: CDR1 MNHEY, CDR2 SMNVEV (reference sequence). The V segment lost 6 bases and the J segment 1 base; nucleotides outside the gene matches: 8. The length of the CDR3 is 16 residues. In DNA, the CDR3 is TGTGCCAGCAGGCTGACAGGGACGGTGAACACCGGGGAGCTGTTTTTT. Its translation: CASRLTGTVNTGELFF.

The J gene is TRBJ1-1, the V gene TRBV7-9, with D maybe TRBD1 (5 bases). Germline V gene lookup returns CDR1 SEHNR and CDR2 FQNEAQ (reference sequence). Trimming shortened V by 3 bases and J by 10 bases, and 12 bases separated the two germline ends. The length of the CDR3 is 12 residues. CDR3 loop: CASSLTGDPAFF. The CDR3, as DNA: TGTGCCAGCAGCTTGACGGGGGATCCAGCTTTCTTT.

The rearrangement uses TRBV19 and TRBJ2-2; TRBD1 aligns across 7 bases. Trimming cost V 4 bases and J 0 bases; bases outside gene matches: 14. This CDR3 contains 19 residues. Germline V lookup: CDR1 LNHDA, CDR2 SQIVND (reference sequence). CDR3 in amino acids: CASSTGQALSYANTGELFF. CDR3 nucleotides: TGTGCCAGTAGTACCGGACAGGCACTTTCTTACGCGAACACCGGGGAGCTGTTTTTT.

This sequence joins TRBV29-1 and TRBJ2-6, with 8 bases fitting TRBD1. Per germline, CDR1 SQVTM and CDR2 ANQGSEA. With 6 bases clipped from V and 1 base from J, the junction kept 5 bases outside the gene matches. The CDR3 sequence is 15 residues long. The CDR3 DNA sequence: TGCAGCGTAGGCCAGGGGGCTTCTGGGGCCAACGTCCTGACTTTC. Residues: CSVGQGASGANVLTF.

The chain recombines TRBV27 with TRBJ1-4; 7 bases fit TRBD1. CDR1 and CDR2 from the germline V gene are MNHEY and SMNVEV (reference sequence). V gave up 5 bases and J gave up 8 bases; unmatched junction bases: 11. The CDR3 contains 15 residues. The CDR3 reads CASSPTSRGWEKLFF. CDR3 nucleotide sequence: TGTGCCAGCAGTCCCACCAGCAGGGGGTGGGAAAAACTGTTTTTT.

CDR3 protein: CASSLSFGKGEKLFF. CDR3 in DNA: TGCGCCAGCAGCCTGTCATTTGGCAAGGGTGAAAAACTGTTTTTT. This rearrangement joins TRBV5-1 to TRBJ1-4; D call uncertain. V was trimmed by 4 bases and J by 7 bases, leaving 17 bases between them. CDR3 size: 15 residues. Germline lookup yields CDR1 SGHRS and CDR2 YFSETQ. Combining the CDR3 with reference TRBV5-1 and TRBJ1-4 gives the whole variable domain KAGVTQTPRYLIKTRGQQVTLSCSPISGHRSVSWYQQTPGQGLQFLFEYFSETQRNKGNFPGRFSGRQFSNSRSEMNVSTLELGDSALYLCASSLSFGKGEKLFFGSGTQLSVL.

This chain links TRBV6-4 with TRBJ2-7; D unclear. In germline, CDR1 is MRHNA, CDR2 SNTAGT. There are 11 residues in the CDR3. V lost 6 bases and J 2 bases, leaving 5 bases between the germline ends. The CDR3 nucleotides read TGTGCCAGCAGCAGACCCTACGAGCAGTACTTC. It translates to CASSRPYEQYF.

In its sample, this clone was seen a few times. The rearrangement uses TRBV4-1 and TRBJ2-3, with TRBD2 matching 10 bases. The CDR3 spans 15 residues. The germline gives CDR1 MGHRA, CDR2 YSYEKL. The trim removed 2 bases at V and 4 bases at J, leaving 3 bases unmatched. The CDR3 DNA is TGCGCCAGCAGCCAAAGCGGGGGGGCTGCAGATACGCAGTATTTT. Amino acid sequence: CASSQSGGAADTQYF.

This sequence joins TRBV27 and TRBJ2-7; possibly TRBD2 for D (5 bases). Trimming cost V 2 bases and J 3 bases, with 11 bases left between them. The V gene's germline CDR1 is MNHEY and CDR2 SMNVEV (reference sequence). This CDR3 is 14 amino acids long. The CDR3 DNA is TGTGCCAGCAGTTTAGAGGGTCATCACTACGAGCAGTACTTC. Its translation: CASSLEGHHYEQYF.

V and J are TRBV7-2 and TRBJ1-5, with a tentative D call TRBD1 (5 bases). This CDR3 spans 15 amino acids. Between the trimmed V and J ends, which lost 5 bases and 0 bases, there was a span of 11 bases. Germline V gives CDR1 SGHTA, CDR2 FQGNSA. For the CDR3, the DNA is TGTGCCAGCAGCGCGGACACGTATAGCAATCAGCCCCAGCATTTT. Encoded protein: CASSADTYSNQPQHF.

The chain uses TRBV10-3 and TRBJ1-3; D is unresolved. The germline V gene encodes CDR1 ENHRY and CDR2 SYGVKD. Trimming pared 8 bases from V and 3 bases from J, leaving 14 bases between. The CDR3 loop spans 14 amino acids. Here the CDR3 DNA reads TGTGCCATCGGGAAGGGTGGGTTTGGAAACACCATATATTTT. It is translated as CAIGKGGFGNTIYF.

Only one count was recorded for this clone. This sequence joins TRBV9 and TRBJ1-4; D gene unclear. Germline V CDR1 and CDR2: SGDLS, YYNGEE. CDR3 length equals 15 residues. Trimming removed 0 bases from V and 3 bases from J, with 9 bases in between. The CDR3 here is CASSVGATANEKLFF. The CDR3 nucleotides read TGTGCCAGCAGCGTAGGGGCCACCGCTAATGAAAAACTGTTTTTT.

J is TRBJ2-7 and V is TRBV6-5; 7 bases map to TRBD1. Trimming cost V 6 bases and J 3 bases; bases outside gene matches: 8. Germline CDR1 is MNHEY and CDR2 is SVGAGI. CDR3 length: 14 amino acids. CDR3 sequence reads: CASRKGQFNYEQYF. CDR3 bases: TGTGCCAGCAGGAAGGGACAGTTTAACTACGAGCAGTACTTC.

The chain uses TRBV19 and TRBJ2-3; 10 nucleotides line up with TRBD1. V was clipped by 6 bases and J by 4 bases; unmatched bases: 7. CDR1 is LNHDA, CDR2 SQIVND, per germline (reference sequence). The CDR3 has 15 residues. CDR3 bases: TGTGCCAGTAGCCGGGGACAGGGGCGACCAGATACGCAGTATTTT. It encodes CASSRGQGRPDTQYF.

The gene calls are TRBV28 and TRBJ2-3, with 10 bases matching TRBD2. The V and J ends lost 5 bases and 2 bases, in that order; junction bases with no gene match: 4. The germline V gene encodes CDR1 MDHEN and CDR2 SYDVKM. The CDR3 runs 15 residues. The CDR3 sequence: CASSPAGGFTDTQYF. In nucleotides, the CDR3 is TGTGCCAGCAGTCCAGCGGGGGGGTTCACAGATACGCAGTATTTT.

This rearrangement joins TRBV5-6 to TRBJ1-2, with unresolved D. CDR3 size: 16 residues. CDR1 and CDR2 from the germline V gene are SGHDT and YYEEEE. Trimming shortened V by 1 base and J by 0 bases, and 13 bases separated the two germline ends. The CDR3 reads CASSLYSGVANYGYTF. The CDR3 nucleotides read TGTGCCAGCAGCTTGTATTCTGGGGTCGCTAACTATGGCTACACCTTC. The entire variable domain, with the rest obtained from reference TRBV5-6 and TRBJ1-2, is as follows: DAGVTQSPTHLIKTRGQQVTLRCSPKSGHDTVSWYQQALGQGPQFIFQYYEEEERQRGNFPDRFSGHQFPNYSSELNVNALLLGDSALYLCASSLYSGVANYGYTFGSGTRLTVV.

This chain joins TRBV2 and TRBJ2-5, with D uncertain. This CDR3 is built from 14 residues. Trimming shortened V by 3 bases and J by 4 bases, and 12 bases separated the two germline ends. Per the germline V gene, CDR1 is SNHLY and CDR2 is FYNNEI. The DNA for the CDR3 is TGTGCCAGCAGTGACCCTGTAGCAACAGAGACCCAGTACTTC. Translated, it gives CASSDPVATETQYF.

The V and J genes are TRBV11-2 and TRBJ2-1; D is possibly TRBD2 (5 bases). V was trimmed by 3 bases and J by 0 bases, leaving 9 bases between them. Germline CDR1 and CDR2: SGHAT and FQNNGV. This CDR3 has 15 residues. CDR3 loop: CASSLNTSSYNEQFF. The DNA of the CDR3 is TGTGCCAGCAGCTTGAACACTAGCTCCTACAATGAGCAGTTCTTC.

The CDR3 DNA reads TGTGCCAGCAGTTCACCCCGAGGGGGAGATCAGCCCCAGCATTTT. It yields the protein CASSSPRGGDQPQHF. The V and J genes are TRBV28 and TRBJ1-5; a possible D gene is TRBD1 (6 bases). V was clipped by 4 bases and J by 5 bases, with 15 bases between them. From germline, CDR1 is MDHEN and CDR2 SYDVKM. The CDR3 is 15 residues long. The full variable domain, completed using reference TRBV28 and TRBJ1-5, is DVKVTQSSRYLVKRTGEKVFLECVQDMDHENMFWYRQDPGLGLRLIYFSYDVKMKEKGDIPEGYSVSREKKERFSLILESASTNQTSMYLCASSSPRGGDQPQHFGDGTRLSIL.

The rearrangement uses TRBV2 and TRBJ1-2; D is perhaps TRBD1 (6 bases). This CDR3 has 15 amino acids. V was cut by 5 bases and J by 10 bases, with 23 bases left in between. Germline V gives CDR1 SNHLY, CDR2 FYNNEI. CDR3 nucleotides: TGTGCCAGCAGTTTACGCCCTTGGACAGACCTACTCTACACCTTC. Protein product: CASSLRPWTDLLYTF.

A single count supports this clone. The V call is TRBV3-1 (or the pseudogene TRBV3-2), the J call TRBJ2-7; the D is unclear. The germline V and J ends were trimmed by 0 bases and 0 bases, with 15 bases remaining between them. Germline assignment: CDR1 LGHDT and CDR2 YNNKEL (reference sequence). The CDR3 spans 17 residues. The CDR3 coding sequence is TGTGCCAGCAGCCAAGATCCGCTGGAAGTTAGCTCCTACGAGCAGTACTTC. Translation: CASSQDPLEVSSYEQYF.

The chain has TRBV9 and TRBJ2-2; D call uncertain. Germline V gene data show CDR1 as SGDLS and CDR2 as YYNGEE. The CDR3 loop spans 14 amino acids. V lost 1 base and J 6 bases, leaving 10 bases between the germline ends. The CDR3 region is CASSVRTGPGELFF. CDR3 coding DNA: TGTGCCAGCAGCGTACGGACGGGTCCCGGGGAGCTGTTTTTT.